This entry lists 21 T cell receptor beta chains sequenced from one sample in a study of OX40 agonist ivuxolimab in advanced cancers. Here immunoSEQ multiplex PCR was the method, and the copy in TCRdb shows in-frame clones only, minus some. The data show 25,000 to 30,000 clones, over 60% seen once. The specimen was CD4+ or CD8+ T cells sorted from blood, collected in a trial of the OX40 agonist ivuxolimab. The source of these receptors is an adult with an advanced solid tumor such as melanoma, head and neck, liver or kidney cancer.

The rearrangement joins TRBV5-5 to TRBJ1-2, with D uncertain. CDR1 is SGHKS and CDR2 is YYEKEE in the germline V gene (reference sequence). V lost 1 base to trimming and J lost 6 bases, with 10 bases between them. The CDR3 covers 13 residues. CDR3 sequence (DNA): TGTGCCAGCAGCTTGCTTTTGGCCGATGGCTACACCTTC. It encodes CASSLLLADGYTF. Supplemented by reference TRBV5-5 and TRBJ1-2, the full variable domain reads DAGVTQSPTHLIKTRGQQVTLRCSPISGHKSVSWYQQVLGQGPQFIFQYYEKEERGRGNFPDRFSARQFPNYSSELNVNALLLGDSALYLCASSLLLADGYTFGSGTRLTVV.

This sequence joins TRBV28 and TRBJ1-2, with D hard to call. This CDR3 has 14 residues. The germline V gene encodes CDR1 MDHEN and CDR2 SYDVKM. Trimming removed 2 bases at V and 4 bases at J, with 11 bases between. The chain's CDR3 is CASSLIGLGYGYTF. Written as DNA, the CDR3 is TGTGCCAGCAGTTTAATTGGCCTAGGCTATGGCTACACCTTC.

This chain joins TRBV28 and TRBJ1-2; D might be TRBD1 (5 bases). Per germline, CDR1 MDHEN and CDR2 SYDVKM. The CDR3 is 13 amino acids. The V gene lost 6 bases and the J gene lost 6 bases, with 14 bases spanning the gap. In DNA form, the CDR3 reads TGTGCCAGCAGGCCCCAGGGAAGGGATGGCTACACCTTC. Residues: CASRPQGRDGYTF.

The rearrangement joins TRBV5-1 to TRBJ2-7; D gene unclear. CDR1 is SGHRS and CDR2 is YFSETQ in the germline V gene. The CDR3 length is 12 residues. V lost 4 bases and J lost 3, with 8 bases in between. The DNA of the CDR3 is TGCGCCAGCAGCCTCAACTACTACGAGCAGTACTTC. Protein sequence: CASSLNYYEQYF.

This rearrangement joins TRBV2 to TRBJ1-2; D is unresolved. V was cut by 3 bases and J by 0 bases, with 8 bases left in between. CDR3 length: 14 amino acids. Germline V lookup: CDR1 SNHLY, CDR2 FYNNEI. The chain's CDR3 is CASSESGSNYGYTF. For the CDR3, the DNA is TGTGCCAGCAGTGAGTCAGGATCTAACTATGGCTACACCTTC.

In this sample, this clone turned up a few times. The chain combines TRBV19 with TRBJ1-2; D uncertain. Trimming left V 6 bases short and J 0 bases short, with 11 bases between. CDR1 is LNHDA, CDR2 SQIVND, per germline (reference sequence). CDR3 size: 14 residues. The CDR3 loop reads CASREGVTNYGYTF. The CDR3 nucleotides are TGTGCCAGTAGGGAGGGCGTCACTAACTATGGCTACACCTTC.

The rearrangement links TRBV27 to TRBJ2-7; 9 nucleotides agree with TRBD2. CDR3 size: 14 residues. CDR1 is MNHEY, CDR2 SMNVEV, per germline (reference sequence). Trimming cost V 3 bases and J 5 bases; bases outside gene matches: 5. This CDR3 is CASSFFSGGNEQYF. The CDR3 coding sequence is TGTGCCAGCAGTTTTTTTAGCGGGGGTAACGAGCAGTACTTC.

The genes are TRBV27 and TRBJ2-5; no clear D. This CDR3 spans 14 amino acids. Trimming stripped 5 bases from V and 5 bases from J, with 15 bases between. The germline V gene has CDR1 MNHEY and CDR2 SMNVEV (reference sequence). The CDR3 region has the DNA TGTGCCAGCAGTCCCCACCTCCGTTTGGAGACCCAGTACTTC. It specifies CASSPHLRLETQYF.

The chain recombines TRBV30 with TRBJ2-7; 10 bases line up with TRBD2. With V trimmed by 2 bases and J by 0 bases, 7 bases remained unmatched. Germline-derived CDR1 and CDR2 are GTSNPN and SVGIG (reference sequence). This CDR3 contains 16 residues. This CDR3 is CAWSIRLAGNSYEQYF. The DNA of the CDR3 is TGTGCCTGGAGTATAAGACTAGCGGGTAACTCCTACGAGCAGTACTTC.

The V gene is TRBV18, the J gene TRBJ1-1, with a tentative D call TRBD1 (6 bases). The V end was cut by 0 bases, the J end by 4 bases, with 12 bases between. From germline, CDR1 is KGHSH and CDR2 LQKENI. The CDR3 has 15 residues. The CDR3 bases are TGTGCCAGCTCACCACCGAACAGGGAGGGCACTGAAGCTTTCTTT. It codes for CASSPPNREGTEAFF.

CDR3 sequence (DNA): TGTGCCAGCAGTTTACCGCCCAGGGTGAGGAGCAATCAGCCCCAGCATTTT. Translated, it gives CASSLPPRVRSNQPQHF. The rearrangement uses TRBV28 and TRBJ1-5; tentatively, D is TRBD1 (5 bases). The V gene lost 2 bases and the J gene lost 1 base, with 15 bases spanning the gap. The CDR3 length is 17 residues. Germline V gene lookup returns CDR1 MDHEN and CDR2 SYDVKM.

The rearrangement uses TRBV2 and TRBJ2-5; 9 positions agree with TRBD2. The CDR3 spans 18 residues. The germline CDR1 and CDR2 sequences are SNHLY and FYNNEI. V shed 0 bases and J 1 base; nucleotides not matched to a gene: 9. DNA for the CDR3: TGTGCCAGCAGTGAAGCAGGTAGCGGGGGCAGGGGCCAAGAGACCCAGTACTTC. It encodes CASSEAGSGGRGQETQYF.

The rearrangement links TRBV6-5 to TRBJ2-7; D is unresolved. The germline CDR1 and CDR2 sequences are MNHEY and SVGAGI. This CDR3 has 13 amino acids. Trimming left V 2 bases short and J 0 bases short, with 5 bases between. CDR3 protein: CASSYGPSYEQYF. DNA for the CDR3: TGTGCCAGCAGTTACGGCCCCTCCTACGAGCAGTACTTC.

The sample holds one count of this clone. This chain connects TRBV5-1 to TRBJ1-4; 9 nucleotides align to TRBD1. V was pared by 2 bases and J by 5 bases, with 7 bases of the junction left unmatched. This CDR3 has 16 amino acids. CDR1 is SGHRS, CDR2 YFSETQ, per germline. The CDR3, as DNA: TGCGCCAGCAGCTTAGGTCCGGGACAGGGCAATGAAAAACTGTTTTTT. Protein product: CASSLGPGQGNEKLFF. The entire variable domain, with the rest obtained from reference TRBV5-1 and TRBJ1-4, is as follows: KAGVTQTPRYLIKTRGQQVTLSCSPISGHRSVSWYQQTPGQGLQFLFEYFSETQRNKGNFPGRFSGRQFSNSRSEMNVSTLELGDSALYLCASSLGPGQGNEKLFFGSGTQLSVL.

The V call is TRBV11-2, the J call TRBJ2-5, with D maybe TRBD1 (6 bases). Trimming pared 4 bases from V and 3 bases from J, leaving 18 bases between. The CDR3 has 16 residues. CDR1 and CDR2 (germline): SGHAT, FQNNGV. The CDR3 spells CASSSATGLTKETQYF. CDR3 in DNA: TGTGCCAGCAGCTCTGCCACAGGGCTGACTAAAGAGACCCAGTACTTC. Complete variable domain (other parts from reference TRBV11-2 and TRBJ2-5): EAGVAQSPRYKIIEKRQSVAFWCNPISGHATLYWYQQILGQGPKLLIQFQNNGVVDDSQLPKDRFSAERLKGVDSTLKIQPAKLEDSAVYLCASSSATGLTKETQYFGPGTRLLVL.

The sample holds a few counts of this clone. The chain carries TRBV2 and TRBJ1-5; D not certain. The CDR3 extends over 14 amino acids. Germline V lookup: CDR1 SNHLY, CDR2 FYNNEI. V was shortened by 2 bases and J by 8 bases, with 13 bases between the two germline ends. The DNA for the CDR3 is TGTGCCAGCAGTGAAACGGGGATACTGGAGCCCCAGCATTTT. Translating gives CASSETGILEPQHF.

This clone was counted once. CDR3 bases: TGTGCCAGCAGCTTAACCGGGGGTCAGCCCCAGCATTTT. As protein: CASSLTGGQPQHF. The chain employs TRBV7-2 and TRBJ1-5; the D gene is possibly TRBD1 (5 bases). The CDR3 is made up of 13 amino acids. Trimming took off 2 bases at V and 6 bases at J, with 8 bases between the two ends. The germline V gene encodes CDR1 SGHTA and CDR2 FQGNSA.

This clone was counted a few times. The chain carries TRBV2 and TRBJ1-5; 7 nucleotides agree with TRBD1. The ends lost 6 bases at V and 1 base at J; junction bases unmatched: 9. The CDR3 length is 16 residues. Germline V gives CDR1 SNHLY, CDR2 FYNNEI. As DNA, the CDR3 is TGTGCCAGCAGGAACAGGGGCGGGCAGAGCAATCAGCCCCAGCATTTT. It specifies CASRNRGGQSNQPQHF.

The chain combines TRBV2 with TRBJ2-6, with TRBD1 identical over 9 bases. Looked up from germline, CDR1 is SNHLY and CDR2 is FYNNEI. CDR3 size: 17 residues. Trimming took 4 bases from V and 0 from J; bases not matched to a gene: 4. The CDR3 DNA sequence: TGTGCCAGCAGTGGACAGGGGGGGACCTCTGGGGCCAACGTCCTGACTTTC. It translates to CASSGQGGTSGANVLTF.

The table lists this clone with a few counts. The chain employs TRBV30 and TRBJ2-7; no firm D call. Looked up from germline, CDR1 is GTSNPN and CDR2 is SVGIG (reference sequence). The CDR3 runs to 13 residues. Trimming removed 3 bases from V and 4 bases from J, with 13 bases in between. The CDR3 DNA reads as TGTGCCTGGAGGGGCAGCCACCCTTACGAGCAGTACTTC. Translating it yields CAWRGSHPYEQYF.

The CDR3 sequence: CASSLQGPRNTEAFF. The CDR3 nucleotides are TGTGCCAGCAGTCTACAGGGTCCCCGGAACACTGAAGCTTTCTTT. The chain combines TRBV6-5 with TRBJ1-1; tentative D call: TRBD1 (6 bases). This CDR3 spans 15 amino acids. Germline CDR1 and CDR2: MNHEY and SVGAGI. Trimming took off 5 bases at V and 1 base at J, with 14 bases between the two ends.